The clone carrying this TCR beta chain was seen once. Original data processing: Amplification with reference gene primers provided the estimates of nucleated cell counts. TCRdb's table, derived via immunoSEQ multiplex PCR, lists solely in-frame clones and lacks some. D and trimming come from the DNA, and the V and J calls and clone size come from that table. Altogether about 250,000 clones are present, just over 85% being singletons, with the ten largest covering 1.3% to 1.5%. The sample comes from a study of blood T cell repertoires in COVID-19. About the research overall: Italy, Spain and the United States were the sources of the convalescent and acute COVID-19 samples. Sources were T cells, B-cell-depleted T cells, or PBMCs; the material itself was cDNA or gDNA.

Trimming cost V 5 bases and J 7 bases, with 19 bases left between them. The CDR3 is 15 residues long. From germline, CDR1 is SNHLY and CDR2 FYNNEI. This receptor was taken from a man older than 75 with acute or convalescent COVID-19. The rearrangement links TRBV2 to TRBJ2-3; no clear D gene. Sequencing was carried out using peripheral blood. The CDR3 reads CASSIDSPPRNTQYF. As DNA, the CDR3 is TGTGCCAGCAGTATAGACTCTCCCCCTAGGAATACGCAGTATTTT.